Listed here are 14 T cell receptor beta chains from one sample, sequenced in a study of beta chain features in type 1 diabetes. Every bit of the isolated RNA underwent reverse transcription, so sequencing read expressed TCRB transcripts. Method: immunoSEQ multiplex PCR; TCRdb's copy keeps in-frame clones and lacks some. The table lists approximately 84,000 clones, about 32% of them singletons, with around 0.5% in the top ten. The sequenced material came from stem cell memory CD4+ T cells from blood. The receptors originated from a woman younger than 30 in good health.

The chain carries TRBV7-2 and TRBJ2-1; the D is unclear. The V gene lost 2 bases and the J gene lost 7 bases, with 18 bases spanning the gap. Germline values: CDR1 SGHTA, CDR2 FQGNSA. The CDR3 is 16 residues long. The CDR3 DNA reads TGTGCCAGCAGCTTAATGTCGGCTCCCCCGCGGAATGAGCAGTTCTTC. Translation: CASSLMSAPPRNEQFF.

The rearrangement joins TRBV2 to TRBJ2-7, with a possible D match to TRBD2 (5 bases). Trimming stripped 1 base from V and 6 bases from J, with 10 bases between. Germline V gene sequence: CDR1 SNHLY, CDR2 FYNNEI. The CDR3 extends over 13 amino acids. CDR3: CASSEVPRGEQYF. The DNA of the CDR3 is TGTGCCAGCAGTGAAGTCCCCCGGGGCGAGCAGTACTTC.

This CDR3 is CASSKLMTAAKNIQYF. CDR3 DNA sequence: TGTGCCAGCAGTAAACTAATGACAGCAGCCAAAAACATTCAGTACTTC. V usage is TRBV6-6 and J usage is TRBJ2-4; weak D call: TRBD1 (5 bases). Germline values: CDR1 MNHNY, CDR2 SVGAGI (reference sequence). With 5 bases removed from V and 0 bases from J, the gap between germline ends came to 14 bases. The CDR3 totals 16 residues.

This clone has more than one count but fewer than ten. The rearrangement links TRBV20-1 to TRBJ2-1, with D possibly being TRBD1 (5 bases). The CDR3 extends over 10 amino acids. Germline CDR1 reads DFQATT; CDR2 reads SNEGSKA (reference sequence). The CDR3 sequence is CSAVRDEQFF. The CDR3 nucleotides read TGCAGCGCCGTCAGGGATGAGCAGTTCTTC.

This clone was seen a handful of times. The V gene is TRBV5-6, the J gene TRBJ2-1; TRBD2 aligns across 9 bases. Germline CDR1 reads SGHDT; CDR2 reads YYEEEE. The V and J ends lost 0 bases and 6 bases, in that order; junction bases with no gene match: 4. The CDR3 length is 15 residues. The CDR3 region has the DNA TGTGCCAGCAGCTTGGGTAGCGGGAGAGGCAATGAGCAGTTCTTC. Translating gives CASSLGSGRGNEQFF.

The sample holds a few counts of this clone. The V and J genes are TRBV2 and TRBJ2-7; D might be TRBD1 (6 bases). Germline loops: CDR1 SNHLY, CDR2 FYNNEI. The length of the CDR3 is 15 residues. Trimming left V 6 bases short and J 2 bases short, with 17 bases between. The CDR3 DNA sequence: TGTGCCAGCAGCGGACAGTTAGGTGCTACCTACGAGCAGTACTTC. This codes for CASSGQLGATYEQYF. Together with reference TRBV2 and TRBJ2-7, the CDR3 gives the full variable domain: EPEVTQTPSHQVTQMGQEVILRCVPISNHLYFYWYRQILGQKVEFLVSFYNNEISEKSEIFDDQFSVERPDGSNFTLKIRSTKLEDSAMYFCASSGQLGATYEQYFGPGTRLTVT.

The chain carries TRBV4-2 and TRBJ1-5, with 7 positions matching TRBD1. This CDR3 region has 16 residues. J lost 2 bases, V lost 0 bases, and 4 bases had no gene match. The V gene's germline CDR1 is LGHNA and CDR2 YNFKEQ. The CDR3 spells CASSQEEGAGNQPQHF. CDR3 in DNA: TGTGCCAGCAGCCAAGAGGAGGGGGCTGGCAATCAGCCCCAGCATTTT.

This clone has only one observation. This chain joins TRBV10-1 and TRBJ1-1; D remains unclear. Germline loops: CDR1 WNHNN, CDR2 SYGVQD (reference sequence). The CDR3 runs to 14 residues. V lost 7 bases and J 0 bases, leaving 12 bases between the germline ends. The CDR3 DNA reads as TGCGCCAGCATCCTGACATCTATGAACACTGAAGCTTTCTTT. This gives the protein CASILTSMNTEAFF.

This clone occurred a few times. The chain couples TRBV29-1 to TRBJ2-5, with TRBD1 matching over 8 bases. Losses at the gene ends were 3 bases for V and 6 bases for J; bases not matched to a gene: 3. The CDR3 is 12 amino acids. Germline V gene data show CDR1 as SQVTM and CDR2 as ANQGSEA. The CDR3 bases are TGCAGCGTTGAGAGGACAGGGAAGACCCAGTACTTC. It encodes CSVERTGKTQYF.

The V gene is TRBV6-5, the J gene TRBJ2-7; possibly TRBD1 for D (5 bases). The CDR3 sequence is 15 residues long. The V end was cut by 0 bases, the J end by 2 bases, with 11 bases between. Germline V gene sequence: CDR1 MNHEY, CDR2 SVGAGI. CDR3 nucleotide sequence: TGTGCCAGCAGTTACTCGTTAGGGGTAGCCTACGAGCAGTACTTC. It codes for CASSYSLGVAYEQYF.

This clone was detected a few times. The V and J genes are TRBV6-6 and TRBJ2-1; 7 bases are a match to TRBD1. Germline assignment: CDR1 MNHNY and CDR2 SVGAGI (reference sequence). This CDR3 spans 15 amino acids. Trimming took 7 bases from V and 9 from J; bases not matched to a gene: 15. The CDR3 sequence is CASTPGGLGKSEQFF. The CDR3 DNA reads TGTGCCAGCACCCCAGGGGGTTTGGGAAAGAGTGAGCAGTTCTTC.

This chain connects TRBV11-3 to TRBJ2-5; possibly TRBD2 for D (5 bases). Trimming cost V 6 bases and J 1 base, with 9 bases left between them. This CDR3 is 13 amino acids long. The germline gives CDR1 SGHNT, CDR2 YENEEA. CDR3 nucleotide sequence: TGTGCCAGCAGTGGAGGCACCCAAGAGACCCAGTACTTC. Protein sequence: CASSGGTQETQYF.

The chain links TRBV18 to TRBJ2-2; D perhaps matches TRBD1 (5 bases). Germline CDR1 KGHSH, CDR2 LQKENI. V dropped 6 bases and J dropped 1 base, with 15 bases sitting between them. There are 16 residues in the CDR3. CDR3 nucleotide sequence: TGTGCCAGCTCGCCTAGGACACTTCAGAACACCGGGGAGCTGTTTTTT. Its protein is CASSPRTLQNTGELFF.

This sequence joins TRBV27 and TRBJ1-1; D is undetermined. CDR3 size: 12 residues. Germline V gene data show CDR1 as MNHEY and CDR2 as SMNVEV (reference sequence). Trimming cost V 6 bases and J 0 bases, with 5 bases left between them. DNA of the CDR3: TGTGCCAGCAGAGAGTTGAACACTGAAGCTTTCTTT. Translated, it gives CASRELNTEAFF.